These T cell receptor beta chains were read from a single sample in a study of T cells expressing NK-cell markers. TCRdb reanalyzed the 5' RACE reads, giving one entry per CDR3 protein sequence and no DNA. The sample holds 350,000 to 450,000 distinct CDR3 sequences. Sequencing used blood T cells: a sorted CD56 or NKG2C T cell subset, CD4+ or CD8+ T cells, or bulk PBMC T cells (not recorded which). The receptors originated from a man aged 18 to 69 in good health. The CDR3 runs from the conserved cysteine through the conserved F or W.

V: TRBV30; J: TRBJ1-3; CDR3: CAWSVVQTSLWNTIYF
V: TRBV7-9; J: TRBJ2-7; CDR3: CASSSHRGALHEQYF
V: TRBV20-1; J: TRBJ1-3; CDR3: CSARDRTSGNTIYF
V: TRBV6-1; J: TRBJ1-2; CDR3: CASSPDVGYTF
V: TRBV15; J: TRBJ1-1; CDR3: CATSSLTGFTEAFF
V: TRBV4-2; J: TRBJ2-7; CDR3: CASSQIAGEQYF
V: TRBV4-1; J: TRBJ2-4; CDR3: CASSQDFLGRAAKNIQYF
V: TRBV20-1; J: TRBJ1-3; CDR3: CSGLIRGISGNTIYF
V: TRBV18; J: TRBJ1-4; CDR3: CASSQERNEKLFF
V: TRBV2; J: TRBJ1-4; CDR3: CASRTGLRNEKLFF
V: TRBV7-2; J: TRBJ2-7; CDR3: CASSLHGGETYEQYF
V: TRBV12-3/TRBV12-4; J: TRBJ2-7; CDR3: CASSSWGGPSSYEQYF
V: TRBV13; J: TRBJ2-1; CDR3: CASSSSRGNNEQFF
V: TRBV5-1; J: TRBJ2-1; CDR3: CASQPPGTGVNEQFF
V: TRBV5-6; J: TRBJ2-5; CDR3: CASSLAGTKQETQYF
V: TRBV6-1; J: TRBJ2-5; CDR3: CASRGDRETQYF
V: TRBV7-2; J: TRBJ2-3; CDR3: CASSLRTTGITTDTQYF
V: TRBV6-5; J: TRBJ1-2; CDR3: CASSLTAGNYGYTF
V: TRBV12-3/TRBV12-4; J: TRBJ2-1; CDR3: CASSYISGGASNEQFF
V: TRBV20-1; J: TRBJ2-1; CDR3: CSAPPGGAWGYEQFF
V: TRBV28; J: TRBJ2-7; CDR3: CASAEGGSGSYEQYF
V: TRBV6-1; J: TRBJ1-2; CDR3: CASTPMTGTVGYTF
V: TRBV28; J: TRBJ1-6; CDR3: CASSDRVWSPLHF
V: TRBV2; J: TRBJ2-2; CDR3: CASKGRTGELFF
V: TRBV18; J: TRBJ2-7; CDR3: CASSPTGAGGEQYF
V: TRBV6-4; J: TRBJ2-3; CDR3: CASSPKPRGGLGDTQYF
V: TRBV5-1; J: TRBJ2-3; CDR3: CASSLRRAGGQEDTQYF
V: TRBV7-2; J: TRBJ2-7; CDR3: CASSLSADSTYEQYF
V: TRBV10-3; J: TRBJ1-1; CDR3: CAISETPAGSSTEAFF
V: TRBV4-1; J: TRBJ1-2; CDR3: CASSQASGAKGYTF
V: TRBV30; J: TRBJ1-5; CDR3: CAWSVGQGLTQPQHF
V: TRBV11-3; J: TRBJ2-2; CDR3: CASSLAGGSTGELFF
V: TRBV2; J: TRBJ2-3; CDR3: CASKELAGGRTDTQYF
V: TRBV5-5; J: TRBJ2-7; CDR3: CASSLEQARDGQYF
V: TRBV25-1; J: TRBJ1-6; CDR3: CASTEGLGSGSPLHF
V: TRBV5-6; J: TRBJ2-2; CDR3: CASSPFTGGTGELFF
V: TRBV27; J: TRBJ2-1; CDR3: CASSFSPIPGHSFNEQFF
V: TRBV3-1; J: TRBJ2-3; CDR3: CASSRTKSTSTDTQYF
V: TRBV10-3; J: TRBJ1-5; CDR3: CAISESSSNQPQHF
V: TRBV12-3/TRBV12-4; J: TRBJ1-1; CDR3: CASSSGSPRAFF
V: TRBV5-1; J: TRBJ2-2; CDR3: CASSSRWGGELFF
V: TRBV2; J: TRBJ1-5; CDR3: CASSWQGNQPQHF
V: TRBV5-1; J: TRBJ2-1; CDR3: CASSLSGTGLNNEQFF
V: TRBV7-9; J: TRBJ2-3; CDR3: CASSFPQGTQYF
V: TRBV20-1; J: TRBJ1-5; CDR3: CSAPRGGDQPQHF
V: TRBV12-3/TRBV12-4; J: TRBJ1-1; CDR3: CASSDPGQGTWTEAFF
V: TRBV29-1; J: TRBJ2-2; CDR3: CSVGGDLSRGRSGELFF
V: TRBV6-5; J: TRBJ2-2; CDR3: CASSHRRGTTNTGELFF
V: TRBV7-6; J: TRBJ2-1; CDR3: CARFLSRVYNEQFF
V: TRBV15; J: TRBJ2-6; CDR3: CATSKWAGSSGANVLTF